These T cell receptor beta chains were read from a single sample in a study of CD8+ T cells in alopecia areata. The data were produced by immunoSEQ multiplex PCR, yet TCRdb's version contains in-frame clones alone and is incomplete. Here the sample spans some 170,000 clones, 58% being singletons. Sample: CD4+ T cells sorted from blood, taken at roughly week 58, from a patient treated with tofacitinib. The receptors derive from a human donor with alopecia areata. Each CDR3 is given without its conserved first and last residue.

V: TRBV6-6; CDR3: ASSRRGEDEQY
V: TRBV29-1; CDR3: SVGRLAGEDEQY
V: TRBV6-5; CDR3: ASSREWSAEAF
V: TRBV5-4; CDR3: ASSHYRGGGYT
V: TRBV28; CDR3: ATIAGGTGTYEQY
V: TRBV25-1; CDR3: ASIPGSGGLNTGELF
V: TRBV7-6; CDR3: ASSTGTGRETQY
V: TRBV5-1; CDR3: ASSLAGRSAQY
V: TRBV5-1; CDR3: ASSLIRGSEAF
V: TRBV30; CDR3: AWSRNYPYEQY
V: TRBV2; CDR3: ASSHESAGGAETQY
V: TRBV6-5; CDR3: ASSYSGKRQETQY
V: TRBV4-1; CDR3: ASSQGIAGRADTQY
V: TRBV11-3; CDR3: ASSITGFTEAF
V: TRBV7-2; CDR3: ASSFASGDGETQY